These 4 T cell receptor beta chains came from one sample sequenced in a study of beta chain features in type 1 diabetes. Sequenced material consisted of expressed TCRB transcripts (all of the isolated RNA was reverse transcribed). Sequenced by immunoSEQ multiplex PCR; TCRdb stores in-frame clones only, minus some. Found here are around 430,000 clones, approximately 28% of them singletons; the top ten hold 0.065%. Sequencing was carried out using naive CD4+ T cells from blood. The receptors originated from a man aged 18 to 29 in good health.

This clone was detected only a few times. The chain couples TRBV30 to TRBJ2-1; TRBD2 matches at 13 bases. Germline lookup yields CDR1 GTSNPN and CDR2 SVGIG (reference sequence). The CDR3 is 16 amino acids. J gave up 4 bases and V 3 bases, and 6 bases lay outside the gene matches. CDR3 amino acids: CAWRNPGLAGYNEQFF. DNA of the CDR3: TGTGCCTGGAGAAATCCGGGACTAGCGGGATACAATGAGCAGTTCTTC.

Here the CDR3 reads CASSRRQEGDTEAFF. DNA for the CDR3: TGTGCCAGCAGCCGACGACAGGAAGGGGACACTGAAGCTTTCTTT. The chain joins TRBV4-2 to TRBJ1-1; possibly TRBD1 for D (6 bases). This CDR3 spans 15 amino acids. CDR1 LGHNA and CDR2 YNFKEQ come from the germline V gene. The V end was cut by 4 bases, the J end by 3 bases, with 15 bases between.

This clone was seen only a few times. V is TRBV7-2 and J is TRBJ2-1; possibly TRBD2 for D (5 bases). The CDR3 length is 15 residues. Germline lookup yields CDR1 SGHTA and CDR2 FQGNSA. The V gene lost 1 base and the J gene lost 7 bases, with 14 bases spanning the gap. The CDR3 sequence is CASSLGKLARNEQFF. Written as DNA, the CDR3 is TGTGCCAGCAGCTTAGGAAAGCTAGCTCGGAATGAGCAGTTCTTC.

The rearrangement links TRBV2 to TRBJ2-2, with 13 bases identical to TRBD2. The CDR3 covers 17 residues. Germline values: CDR1 SNHLY, CDR2 FYNNEI. Trimming removed 7 bases from V and 5 bases from J; junction bases left unmatched: 10. The CDR3 here is CASKRTSGSEWTGELFF. The DNA of the CDR3 is TGTGCCAGCAAGCGGACTAGCGGGAGTGAGTGGACCGGGGAGCTGTTTTTT.